This T cell receptor (beta chain) was sequenced during a study of blood T cell repertoires in COVID-19. All exposed participants met a person with COVID-19 within 2 weeks before entering the study. The CDR3 is 15 residues long. V gave up 4 bases and J gave up 5 bases; unmatched junction bases: 5. Germline CDR1 SEHNR, CDR2 FQNEAQ (reference sequence). Original handling: Amplification of reference gene primers was used by the study to estimate nucleated cell counts. Sequencing used immunoSEQ multiplex PCR; TCRdb keeps in-frame clones, though not all of them. V and J calls and clone size follow that table, whereas D and trimming were derived from the DNA. The sample holds 220,000 or so clones; almost 90% are singletons and the top ten take over 12%.

This chain links TRBV7-9 with TRBJ2-1; 10 bases map to TRBD1. This TCR derives from a man aged 25 to 40 who had been exposed to COVID-19. Input material: PBMCs or T cells enriched from blood (not recorded which). The CDR3 sequence: CASSSRTGGNNEQFF. CDR3 sequence (DNA): TGTGCCAGCAGCTCCAGGACAGGGGGTAACAATGAGCAGTTCTTC.